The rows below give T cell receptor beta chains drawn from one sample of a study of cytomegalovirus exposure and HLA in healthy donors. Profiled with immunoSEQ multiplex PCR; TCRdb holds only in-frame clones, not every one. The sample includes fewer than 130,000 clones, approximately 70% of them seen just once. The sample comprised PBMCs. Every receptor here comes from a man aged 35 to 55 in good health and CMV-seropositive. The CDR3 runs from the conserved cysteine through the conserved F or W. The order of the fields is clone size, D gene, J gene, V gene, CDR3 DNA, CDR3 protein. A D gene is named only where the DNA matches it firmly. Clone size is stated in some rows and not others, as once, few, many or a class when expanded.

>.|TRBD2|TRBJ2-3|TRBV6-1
TGTGCCAGCAAAATGACTAGCGGGATAGTGGATACGCAGTATTTT
CASKMTSGIVDTQYF
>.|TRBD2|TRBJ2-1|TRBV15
TGTGCCACCAGCAGAGGGCTAGCGGGAGCTTACAATGAGCAGTTCTTC
CATSRGLAGAYNEQFF
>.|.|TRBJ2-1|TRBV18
TGTGCCAGCTCACCACCGGGGCTCGAGCAGTTCTTC
CASSPPGLEQFF
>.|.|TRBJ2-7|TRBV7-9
TGTGCCAGCGAAGCGGGCGTTGAGCAGTACTTC
CASEAGVEQYF
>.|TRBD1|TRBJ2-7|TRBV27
TGTGCCAGCAGTCCCGGGACAGCCAACGAGCAGTACTTC
CASSPGTANEQYF
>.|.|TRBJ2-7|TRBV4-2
TGTGCCAGCAGCCAAACAGGTAACTACGAGCAGTACTTC
CASSQTGNYEQYF
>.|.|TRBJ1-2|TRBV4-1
TGCGCCAGCAGCCAGAGGCAGGGCAACTATGGCTACACCTTC
CASSQRQGNYGYTF
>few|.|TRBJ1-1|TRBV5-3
TGTGCCAGAAGCTCCGGGACACGGAACACTGAAGCTTTCTTT
CARSSGTRNTEAFF
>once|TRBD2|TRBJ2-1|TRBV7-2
TGTGCCAGCAGCGCCGGGCGCGGGGGCAATGAGCAGTTCTTC
CASSAGRGGNEQFF
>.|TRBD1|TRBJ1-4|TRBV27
TGTGCCAGCAGTTTAACCGGACAGGGGGCACCAACTAATGAAAAACTGTTTTTT
CASSLTGQGAPTNEKLFF
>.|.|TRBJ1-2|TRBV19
TGTGCCACCCGGGAGGGTAGAACCTATGGCTACACCTTC
CATREGRTYGYTF
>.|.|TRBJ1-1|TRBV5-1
TGCGCCAGCAGCTCCGAAGGGGGAACGAACACTGAAGCTTTCTTT
CASSSEGGTNTEAFF
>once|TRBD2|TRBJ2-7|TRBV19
TGTGCCAGTAGTATAGTCGCGGGACTAGCAGTCTACGAGCAGTACTTC
CASSIVAGLAVYEQYF
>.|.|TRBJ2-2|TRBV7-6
TGTGCCAGCAGCTTAGAGGGGACAACCACCGGGGAGCTGTTTTTT
CASSLEGTTTGELFF
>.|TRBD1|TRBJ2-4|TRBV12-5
TGTGCTAGTGGCCGGACAGGGTCGGACATTCAGTACTTC
CASGRTGSDIQYF
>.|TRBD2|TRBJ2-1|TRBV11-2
TGTGCCAGCAGCTTCCTAGCGGGAGGGCCGCTGGATGAGCAGTTCTTC
CASSFLAGGPLDEQFF
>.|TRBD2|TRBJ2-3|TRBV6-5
TGCGCCAGCAGGCGTACTAGCGGGACGGATACGCAGTATTTT
CASRRTSGTDTQYF
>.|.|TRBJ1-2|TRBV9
TGTGCCAGCAGCGTAGATTCGGCGGGAAACGGCTATGGCTACACCTTC
CASSVDSAGNGYGYTF
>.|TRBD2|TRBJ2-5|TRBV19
TGTGCCAGTAGTCCTGGACTAGCGGGAGCGGAGACCCAGTACTTC
CASSPGLAGAETQYF
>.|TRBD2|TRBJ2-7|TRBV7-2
TGTGCCAGCAGCCCGACTAGCGGGAGGGCCTACGAGCAGTACTTC
CASSPTSGRAYEQYF
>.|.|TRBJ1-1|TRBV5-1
TGCGCCAGCAGCTTGGACGGAGGGTCGACGACTGAAGCTTTCTTT
CASSLDGGSTTEAFF
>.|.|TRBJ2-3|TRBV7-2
TGTGCCAGCAGCCCGGCGGAAGCGCAGTATTTT
CASSPAEAQYF
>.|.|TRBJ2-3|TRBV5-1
TGCGCCAGCAGCTTGAGCTGGAGCACAGATACGCAGTATTTT
CASSLSWSTDTQYF
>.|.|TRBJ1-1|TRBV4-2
TGTGCCAGCAGCCAAGATGAGCAAAACACTGAAGCTTTCTTT
CASSQDEQNTEAFF
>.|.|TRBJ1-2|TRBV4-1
TGCGCCAGCAGCCAAGGGACTGGCTATGGCTACACCTTC
CASSQGTGYGYTF
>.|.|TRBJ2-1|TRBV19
TGTGCCAGTAGTATTTCGGCGGGTGTGGGTAATGAGCAGTTCTTC
CASSISAGVGNEQFF
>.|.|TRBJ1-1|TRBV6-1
TGTGCCAGCAGTGAGTTACTACCCGGAGCTTTCTTT
CASSELLPGAFF
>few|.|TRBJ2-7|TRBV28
TGTGCCAGCAGTCCCCCAGGGATAATGTCGTACGAGCAGTACTTC
CASSPPGIMSYEQYF
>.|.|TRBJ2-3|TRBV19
TGTGCCAGTAGTAGGGGGCTGGATGATACGCAGTATTTT
CASSRGLDDTQYF
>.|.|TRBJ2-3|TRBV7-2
TGTGCCAGCAGCTTCTACGGGACTAGCACAGATACGCAGTATTTT
CASSFYGTSTDTQYF
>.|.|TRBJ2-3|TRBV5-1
TGCGCCAGCAGCCCAGAGTACAGTATCCGCACAGATACGCAGTATTTT
CASSPEYSIRTDTQYF
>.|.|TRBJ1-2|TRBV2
TGTGCCCAGTCAATGGTCTCAAACTATGGCTACACCTTC
CAQSMVSNYGYTF
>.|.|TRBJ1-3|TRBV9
TGTGCCAGCAGCGTAGGTCTTTCCTCTGGAAACACCATATATTTT
CASSVGLSSGNTIYF
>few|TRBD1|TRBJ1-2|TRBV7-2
TGTGCCAGCAGCTTAGGGGCAGGACAGGGCTCTGGCTACACCTTC
CASSLGAGQGSGYTF
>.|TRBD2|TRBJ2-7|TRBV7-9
TGTGCCAGCAGCGTCCTAGCGGGAGAAAGCGAGCAGTACTTC
CASSVLAGESEQYF
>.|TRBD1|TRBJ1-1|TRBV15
TGTGCCACCAGTGACAGGGAAAACACTGAAGCTTTCTTT
CATSDRENTEAFF
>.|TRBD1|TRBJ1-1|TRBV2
TGTGCCAGCAGCCAACAGGGGGCAGGTGAAGCTTTCTTT
CASSQQGAGEAFF
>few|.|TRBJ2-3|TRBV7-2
TGTGCCAGCAGCTTATTGGGCACATCAGGAGATACGCAGTATTTT
CASSLLGTSGDTQYF
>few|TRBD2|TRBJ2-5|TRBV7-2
TGTGCCAGCAGCTACGTTAGCGGGACTGGGGAGACCCAGTACTTC
CASSYVSGTGETQYF
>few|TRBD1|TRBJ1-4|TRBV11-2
TGTGCCAGCAGCCAGCGGTCGACAGGGGGAATTGAAAAACTGTTTTTT
CASSQRSTGGIEKLFF
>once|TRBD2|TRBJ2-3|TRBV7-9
TGTGCCAGCAGCATCTATCGGGCGGGGGGCGTAGATACGCAGTATTTT
CASSIYRAGGVDTQYF